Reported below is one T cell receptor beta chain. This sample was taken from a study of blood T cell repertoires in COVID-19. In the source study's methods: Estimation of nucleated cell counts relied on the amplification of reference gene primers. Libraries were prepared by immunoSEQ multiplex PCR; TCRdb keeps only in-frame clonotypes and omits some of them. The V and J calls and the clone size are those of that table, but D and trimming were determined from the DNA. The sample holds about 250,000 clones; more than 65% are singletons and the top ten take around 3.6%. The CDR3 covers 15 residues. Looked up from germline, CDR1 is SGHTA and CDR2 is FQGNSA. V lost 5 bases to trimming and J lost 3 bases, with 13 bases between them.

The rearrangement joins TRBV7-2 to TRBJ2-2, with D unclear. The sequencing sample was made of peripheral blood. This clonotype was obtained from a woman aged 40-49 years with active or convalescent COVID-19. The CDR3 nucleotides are TGTGCCAGCAGCCCCCCCGGCGGCGACACCGGGGAGCTGTTTTTT. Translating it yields CASSPPGGDTGELFF.